This T cell receptor beta chain was profiled in a study of cytomegalovirus exposure and HLA in healthy donors. The study's findings and limits: Researchers counted around 170 TCR beta chains as cytomegalovirus-associated. A later analysis linked a missense variant in DCLRE1C to the trimming of TCR beta V and J genes.

This cohort consisted of healthy bone marrow donors. PCR primers comprised 60 Vbeta and 13 Jbeta primers. Sequenced by immunoSEQ multiplex PCR; TCRdb stores in-frame clones only, minus some. In the table there are under 200,000 clones, around 72% of which are singletons. With regard to this clone: Its antigen is currently unknown.

The CDR3 extends over 13 amino acids. Germline-derived CDR1 and CDR2 are MNHEY and SMNVEV (reference sequence). Unmatched junction bases numbered 8, after V lost 6 bases and J lost 9 bases. This chain connects TRBV27 to TRBJ2-1; 7 positions agree with TRBD1. The TCR sequence derives from a female donor in good health and CMV-seronegative. Sequencing was carried out using PBMCs. CDR3 residues: CASRTGQRAEQFF. The CDR3, as DNA: TGTGCCAGCAGAACGGGACAGAGGGCTGAGCAGTTCTTC.